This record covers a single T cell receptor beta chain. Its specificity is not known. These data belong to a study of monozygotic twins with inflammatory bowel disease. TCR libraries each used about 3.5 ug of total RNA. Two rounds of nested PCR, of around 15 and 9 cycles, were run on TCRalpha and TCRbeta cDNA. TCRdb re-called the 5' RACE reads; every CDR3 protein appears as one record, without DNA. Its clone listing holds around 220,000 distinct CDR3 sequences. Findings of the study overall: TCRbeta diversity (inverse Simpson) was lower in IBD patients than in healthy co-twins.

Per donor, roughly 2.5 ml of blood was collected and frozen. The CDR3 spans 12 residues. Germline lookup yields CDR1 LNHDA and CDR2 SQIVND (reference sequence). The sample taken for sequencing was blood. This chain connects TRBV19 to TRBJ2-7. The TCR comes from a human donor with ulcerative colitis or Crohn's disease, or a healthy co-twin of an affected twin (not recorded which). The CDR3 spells CASRSGKDEQYF.